The clone carrying this T cell receptor beta chain was picked up a small number of times. Its antigen remains unknown. The data were taken from a study of T cell repertoires in cytomegalovirus infection. Study summary: Signatures in public TCR beta sequences pointed to both CMV infection and matching HLA type.

Study results and limitations: The study found HLA-C-restricted CMV-specific TCR beta clonotypes dominating the ex vivo response. The cumulative frequency of public TCR beta families identified carriers of CMV plus the relevant HLA.

TCRdb itself ran the reads through MiXCR, one entry per CDR3 protein. The sample carries more than 500,000 distinct CDR3 sequences, about 15% recorded once. This TCR derives from a human donor in good health (CMV status not recorded). Some clones in this sample may be carry-over from other donors' samples. The specimen sequenced was CD8+ T cells from PBMCs.

The chain's CDR3 is CAWSVGLAENNEQFF. The CDR3 DNA sequence: TGTGCCTGGAGTGTAGGCCTAGCGGAGAACAATGAGCAGTTCTTC. J is TRBJ2-1 and V is TRBV30; 7 nucleotides match TRBD2. V trimming: 0 bases; J trimming: 5 bases; junction bases outside the gene matches: 7. CDR1 and CDR2 (germline): GTSNPN, SVGIG (reference sequence). This CDR3 has 15 amino acids.